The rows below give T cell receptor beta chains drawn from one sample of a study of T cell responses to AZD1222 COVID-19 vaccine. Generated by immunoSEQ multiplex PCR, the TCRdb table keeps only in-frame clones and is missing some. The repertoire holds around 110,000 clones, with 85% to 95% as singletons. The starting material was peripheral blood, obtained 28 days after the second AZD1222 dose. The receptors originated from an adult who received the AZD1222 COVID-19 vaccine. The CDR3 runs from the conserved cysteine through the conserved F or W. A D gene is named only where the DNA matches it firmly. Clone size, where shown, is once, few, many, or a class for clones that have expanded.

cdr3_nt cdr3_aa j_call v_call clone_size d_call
TGTGCCAGCAGCCCGGGACAGAGCTATGGCTACACCTTC CASSPGQSYGYTF TRBJ1-2 TRBV28 NA TRBD1
TGTGCCAGCAGCCGCAAAAGCGGGGCTAACACTGAAGCTTTCTTT CASSRKSGANTEAFF TRBJ1-1 TRBV7-2 NA NA
TGTGCCAGCAGTTTCGAAATTGAAGCTTTCTTT CASSFEIEAFF TRBJ1-1 TRBV28 few NA
TGTGCCACCCGCGCTAGCGGGAACACCGGGGAGCTGTTTTTT CATRASGNTGELFF TRBJ2-2 TRBV3-1/TRBV3-2 NA TRBD2
TGCAGCGTGGGGGGGACTAGCGGGGCCGACTCCTACAATGAGCAGTTCTTC CSVGGTSGADSYNEQFF TRBJ2-1 TRBV29-1 NA TRBD2
TGTGCCAGCAGCTTAAACCGCGGGAGGGAGGATACGCAGTATTTT CASSLNRGREDTQYF TRBJ2-3 TRBV7-3 once TRBD2
TGTGCCAGCAGTGAAGCAGGGGGGCAGGGTTATGGCTACACCTTC CASSEAGGQGYGYTF TRBJ1-2 TRBV6-1 NA NA
TGTGCCAGCAGCCCTACACCGAACACTGAAGCTTTCTTT CASSPTPNTEAFF TRBJ1-1 TRBV7-9 once NA
TGTGCCAGCAGCTTGAACAGGGGGGATTCACCCCTCCACTTT CASSLNRGDSPLHF TRBJ1-6 TRBV5-6 NA TRBD1
TGCGCCAGCAGCTTATTGCCGGGGTTGAACACTGAAGCTTTCTTT CASSLLPGLNTEAFF TRBJ1-1 TRBV5-1 NA NA
TGTGCCTGGAATCTTCAGGGGAACTATGGCTACACCTTC CAWNLQGNYGYTF TRBJ1-2 TRBV30 NA NA
TGTGCCAGCTCACCCTCAAACCAGGGGAGGTATTCACCCCTCCACTTT CASSPSNQGRYSPLHF TRBJ1-6 TRBV18 NA NA
TGCGCCAGCAGCCCGGGGACAGCCGACGCCTACGAGCAGTACTTC CASSPGTADAYEQYF TRBJ2-7 TRBV5-1 NA TRBD1
TGTGCCAGCTCACCGTCGGGGGGAGTTGAAAAACTGTTTTTT CASSPSGGVEKLFF TRBJ1-4 TRBV18 NA NA
TGTGCCAGCTCACCAATGAACAGGGACCTACAGCCCCAGCATTTT CASSPMNRDLQPQHF TRBJ1-5 TRBV18 NA NA
TGCGCCAGCAGCTTAGCGTCTAGCGGACACTACGAGCAGTACTTC CASSLASSGHYEQYF TRBJ2-7 TRBV5-1 NA TRBD2
TGTGCCAGCAGCCCCCGGGCGACTAGCGGGACAGGGGAGCAGTTCTTC CASSPRATSGTGEQFF TRBJ2-1 TRBV7-9 NA TRBD2
TGTGCCAGCAGCCGGGTAGGGATGGAGGCCTACGAGCAGTACTTC CASSRVGMEAYEQYF TRBJ2-7 TRBV7-2 NA NA
TGTGCCAGCAGCTACCATCTCGACCGCTCTGGGGCCAACGTCCTGACTTTC CASSYHLDRSGANVLTF TRBJ2-6 TRBV11-2 NA NA
TGTGCCAGCAGCTTAGACAGCCGAGGGTATGGCTACACCTTC CASSLDSRGYGYTF TRBJ1-2 TRBV7-3 NA NA
TGTGCCAGTAAAGCCTTGGAGGGGAAAGGGGCCAACGTCCTGACTTTC CASKALEGKGANVLTF TRBJ2-6 TRBV19 NA NA
TGTGCCAGCAGCCAATTGAGCTACGAGCAGTACTTC CASSQLSYEQYF TRBJ2-7 TRBV14 NA NA
TGTGCCTGGAGTGGAGAGAGGGGGCCCGGGGGTATCTATGGCTACACCTTC CAWSGERGPGGIYGYTF TRBJ1-2 TRBV30 NA TRBD1
TGCGCCAGCAGCCCGGATCAGCCCCAGCATTTT CASSPDQPQHF TRBJ1-5 TRBV5-1 NA NA
TGTGCCAGCAGCTTGGGGGGACAGAAGTCCTATGGCTACACCTTC CASSLGGQKSYGYTF TRBJ1-2 TRBV5-4 NA TRBD1
TGCAGCGCCTCCCTAGGGACTTCCTACACTGAAGCTTTCTTT CSASLGTSYTEAFF TRBJ1-1 TRBV29-1 NA NA
TGTGCCAGCAGTATAAGGACGGAGCCCCAGCATTTT CASSIRTEPQHF TRBJ1-5 TRBV2 few NA
TGTGCCAGCAGCTTATACCCGGGGGAATCGAGGTATGGCTACACCTTC CASSLYPGESRYGYTF TRBJ1-2 TRBV7-9 NA NA
TGTGCCCTTCAGGGGGCCCGGGAGACCCAGTACTTC CALQGARETQYF TRBJ2-5 TRBV7-2 NA TRBD1
TGTGCCAGCAGTTTGAGGGGCATAATGGACGAGCAGTACTTC CASSLRGIMDEQYF TRBJ2-7 TRBV28 NA NA
TGTGCCAGCAGCTTAGCTAGCGGGAGGGCCGGTGAGCAGTTCTTC CASSLASGRAGEQFF TRBJ2-1 TRBV7-8 once TRBD2
TGTGCCAGCAGCTTGGGGCAGCTCCTAGCGGGAGGGTCGGATGAGCAGTTCTTC CASSLGQLLAGGSDEQFF TRBJ2-1 TRBV5-8 NA TRBD2
TGTGCCAGCAGCAACCAACTAGGGAGGGGGAATGAAAAACTGTTTTTT CASSNQLGRGNEKLFF TRBJ1-4 TRBV2 NA NA
TGTGCCAGCAGCCAATTCTCGGATACGCAGTATTTT CASSQFSDTQYF TRBJ2-3 TRBV3-1/TRBV3-2 NA NA
TGTGCCAGCAGTTACGACAGGGAGAACACTGAAGCTTTCTTT CASSYDRENTEAFF TRBJ1-1 TRBV6-5 NA TRBD1
TGTGCCAGCAGCCCTACGTCTGGAAACACCATATATTTT CASSPTSGNTIYF TRBJ1-3 TRBV9 NA NA
TGTGCCAGCAGTGAGGGACAGGAAAGAAAACTGTTTTTT CASSEGQERKLFF TRBJ1-4 TRBV2 NA TRBD1
TGTGCCAGCAGCGGCGACAGGGGGCTGGGCGGGGAGCTGTTTTTT CASSGDRGLGGELFF TRBJ2-2 TRBV9 NA TRBD1
TGTGCCAGCACCCCGGGACAGGAGGTAGATACGCAGTATTTT CASTPGQEVDTQYF TRBJ2-3 TRBV27 NA TRBD1
TGTGCCAGCAGCATAACAGGGTGGTATGGCTACACCTTC CASSITGWYGYTF TRBJ1-2 TRBV28 once NA
TGTGCCAGCAGTTTTCGGGCCGGGGCCGGAAACTACCTCTCCTACGAGCAGTACTTC CASSFRAGAGNYLSYEQYF TRBJ2-7 TRBV28 NA NA
TGTGCCAGCAGCCGTGGACTAGAGGGAGAGACCCAGTACTTC CASSRGLEGETQYF TRBJ2-5 TRBV3-1/TRBV3-2 NA TRBD2
TGTGCCTGGAGTGGGGACAGGGGTCTTTACTACGAGCAGTACTTC CAWSGDRGLYYEQYF TRBJ2-7 TRBV30 NA TRBD1
TGTGCCAGCAGCGCCGCCTCCGTTTCTGGGGCCAACGTCCTGACTTTC CASSAASVSGANVLTF TRBJ2-6 TRBV6-4 once NA
TGCGCCACGGGACTAGCGGGAGTAGATACGCAGTATTTT CATGLAGVDTQYF TRBJ2-3 TRBV10-1 once TRBD2
TGTGCCAGCAAAATCCAGGGATCTGGAAACACCATATATTTT CASKIQGSGNTIYF TRBJ1-3 TRBV6-5 NA NA
TGTGCCAGCAGCCGGAAAGGCGCGTGGGCGGAAAAACTGTTTTTT CASSRKGAWAEKLFF TRBJ1-4 TRBV3-1/TRBV3-2 NA NA
TGTGCCTGGAGTAAATTACAGGGATTCGGAGAGACCCAGTACTTC CAWSKLQGFGETQYF TRBJ2-5 TRBV30 NA NA
TGTGCTAGCAGCTTACGGGGGGCAGGGGAGGAGACCCAGTACTTC CASSLRGAGEETQYF TRBJ2-5 TRBV7-7 NA NA
TGTGCCAGCAGCCTAGGATCCTCTGGAAACACCATATATTTT CASSLGSSGNTIYF TRBJ1-3 TRBV9 NA NA